This T cell receptor beta chain was found in a study of CD8 T cells in Susac syndrome. Random hexamers served to reverse transcribe roughly 0.45 to 1 ug RNA. Multiplex immunoSEQ PCR targeted 54 Vbeta and 13 Jbeta TCR beta segments. TCRdb processed the immunoSEQ multiplex PCR reads anew with MiXCR; each CDR3 protein has one entry. The profile shows approximately 110,000 distinct CDR3 sequences, approximately 95% of them singletons. Sequencing of TCR beta was carried out in blood CD8+ and CD4+ T cells. TEMRA cells were FACS-enriched, with CD8+ and CD4+ T cells isolated negatively. The receptor's source is a human donor with multiple sclerosis. The sequenced material came from CD8+ T cells from PBMCs.

The chain's CDR3 is CASSHRGWNIQYF. Here the CDR3 DNA reads TGCGCCAGCAGCCATAGGGGGTGGAACATTCAGTACTTC. The chain has TRBV4-1 and TRBJ2-4, with D possibly matching TRBD1 (6 bases). This CDR3 spans 13 amino acids. V lost 3 bases and J lost 7, with 10 bases in between. Per germline, CDR1 MGHRA and CDR2 YSYEKL.